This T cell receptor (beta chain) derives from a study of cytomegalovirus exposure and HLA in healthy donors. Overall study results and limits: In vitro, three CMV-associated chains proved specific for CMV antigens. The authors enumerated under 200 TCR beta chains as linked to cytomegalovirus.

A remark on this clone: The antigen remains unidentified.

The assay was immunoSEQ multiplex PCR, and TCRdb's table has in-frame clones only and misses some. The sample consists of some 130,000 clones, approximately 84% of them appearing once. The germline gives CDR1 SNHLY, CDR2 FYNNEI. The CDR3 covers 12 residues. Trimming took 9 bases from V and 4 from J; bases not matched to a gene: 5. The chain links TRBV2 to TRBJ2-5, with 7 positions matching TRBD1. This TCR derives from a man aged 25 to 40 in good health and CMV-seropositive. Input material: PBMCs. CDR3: CASHPGGETQYF. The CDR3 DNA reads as TGTGCCAGTCACCCAGGGGGAGAGACCCAGTACTTC. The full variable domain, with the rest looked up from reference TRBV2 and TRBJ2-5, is EPEVTQTPSHQVTQMGQEVILRCVPISNHLYFYWYRQILGQKVEFLVSFYNNEISEKSEIFDDQFSVERPDGSNFTLKIRSTKLEDSAMYFCASHPGGETQYFGPGTRLLVL.